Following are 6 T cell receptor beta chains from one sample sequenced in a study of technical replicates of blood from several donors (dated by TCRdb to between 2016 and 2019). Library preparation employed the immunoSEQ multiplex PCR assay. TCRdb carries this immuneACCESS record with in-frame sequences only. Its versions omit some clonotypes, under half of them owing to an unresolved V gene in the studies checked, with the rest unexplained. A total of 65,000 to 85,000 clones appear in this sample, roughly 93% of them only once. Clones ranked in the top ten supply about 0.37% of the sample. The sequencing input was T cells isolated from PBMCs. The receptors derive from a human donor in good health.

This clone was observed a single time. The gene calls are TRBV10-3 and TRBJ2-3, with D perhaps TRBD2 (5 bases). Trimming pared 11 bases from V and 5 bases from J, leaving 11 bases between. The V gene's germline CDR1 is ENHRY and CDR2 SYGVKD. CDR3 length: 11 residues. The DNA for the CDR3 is TGTGCCTCCCGGGCGGGAGATACGCAGTATTTT. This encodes CASRAGDTQYF.

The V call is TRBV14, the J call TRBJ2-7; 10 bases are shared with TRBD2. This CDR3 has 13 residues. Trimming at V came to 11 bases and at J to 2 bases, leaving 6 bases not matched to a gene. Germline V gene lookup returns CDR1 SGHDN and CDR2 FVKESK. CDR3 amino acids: CASGTSVTYEQYF. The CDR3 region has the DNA TGTGCCTCCGGGACTAGCGTTACCTACGAGCAGTACTTC.

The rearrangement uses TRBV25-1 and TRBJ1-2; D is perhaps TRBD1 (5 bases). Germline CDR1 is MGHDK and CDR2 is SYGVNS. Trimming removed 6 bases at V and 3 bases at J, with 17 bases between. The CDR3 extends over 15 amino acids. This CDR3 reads CASRQTGDRDYGYTF. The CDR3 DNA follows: TGTGCCAGCAGACAAACGGGGGATCGAGACTATGGCTACACCTTC.

Here the CDR3 reads CASSPVNTEAFF. The DNA of the CDR3 is TGTGCCAGCAGCCCAGTCAACACTGAAGCTTTCTTT. The chain links TRBV7-9 to TRBJ1-1; the D is unclear. The V gene's germline CDR1 is SEHNR and CDR2 FQNEAQ (reference sequence). The CDR3 has 12 amino acids. Trimming shortened V by 5 bases and J by 2 bases, and 6 bases separated the two germline ends.

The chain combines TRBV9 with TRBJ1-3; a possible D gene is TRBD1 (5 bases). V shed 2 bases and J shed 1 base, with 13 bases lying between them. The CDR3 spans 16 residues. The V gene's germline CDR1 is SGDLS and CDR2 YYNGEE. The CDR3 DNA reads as TGTGCCAGCAGCGTCGAGCCCCACAGGTCTGGAAACACCATATATTTT. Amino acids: CASSVEPHRSGNTIYF.

The CDR3 region is CASSLKLAGPYEQYF. As DNA, the CDR3 is TGTGCCAGCAGCTTAAAGCTAGCGGGACCCTACGAGCAGTACTTC. The V and J genes are TRBV7-8 and TRBJ2-7, with 9 bases that match TRBD2. After removal of 2 bases from V and 2 bases from J, the junction contained 4 bases not matched to a gene. This CDR3 spans 15 amino acids. CDR1 and CDR2 (germline): SGHVS, FQNEAQ.